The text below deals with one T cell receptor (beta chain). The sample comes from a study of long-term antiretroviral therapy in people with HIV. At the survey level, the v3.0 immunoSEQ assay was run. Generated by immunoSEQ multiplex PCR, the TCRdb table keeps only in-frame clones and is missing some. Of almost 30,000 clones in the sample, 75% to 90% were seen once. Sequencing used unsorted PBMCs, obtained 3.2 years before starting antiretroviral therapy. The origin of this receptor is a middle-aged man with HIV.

The CDR3 DNA follows: TGTGCCAGCTCACCACTGGACAGGGGCACTGAAGCTTTCTTT. The encoded protein is CASSPLDRGTEAFF. V and J are TRBV18 and TRBJ1-1; TRBD1 aligns across 9 bases. This CDR3 comprises 14 residues. CDR1 and CDR2 (germline): KGHSH, LQKENI. V lost 1 base to trimming and J lost 4 bases; unmatched junction nucleotides: 1.